This T cell receptor (beta chain) was identified during a study of blood T cell repertoires in COVID-19. The overall study: The study drew acute and convalescent COVID-19 samples from the United States, Italy and Spain. PBMCs, B-cell-depleted T cells, or T cells provided the cDNA or gDNA that made up the material.

The CDR3 runs to 15 residues. Trimming stripped 3 bases from V and 8 bases from J, with 19 bases between. In germline, CDR1 is SGHNT, CDR2 YYREEE (reference sequence). In the authors' workflow: Amplifying reference gene primers gave estimates of nucleated cell counts. Sequencing was performed with immunoSEQ multiplex PCR; in TCRdb, only in-frame clones are kept and a portion is missing. The V and J calls and clone size were taken over from that table, and D and trimming were inferred from the DNA. In the table there are some 96,000 clones, about 84% of which are singletons. The clonotype originates from a human donor in a cohort sampled during active COVID-19. This chain joins TRBV5-4 and TRBJ2-3, with D possibly TRBD1 on 6 matching bases. The specimen sequenced was peripheral blood. The CDR3 DNA follows: TGTGCCAGCAGCTCAGGGGATAGGGAAGGTGGTACGCAGTATTTT. Translating gives CASSSGDREGGTQYF.